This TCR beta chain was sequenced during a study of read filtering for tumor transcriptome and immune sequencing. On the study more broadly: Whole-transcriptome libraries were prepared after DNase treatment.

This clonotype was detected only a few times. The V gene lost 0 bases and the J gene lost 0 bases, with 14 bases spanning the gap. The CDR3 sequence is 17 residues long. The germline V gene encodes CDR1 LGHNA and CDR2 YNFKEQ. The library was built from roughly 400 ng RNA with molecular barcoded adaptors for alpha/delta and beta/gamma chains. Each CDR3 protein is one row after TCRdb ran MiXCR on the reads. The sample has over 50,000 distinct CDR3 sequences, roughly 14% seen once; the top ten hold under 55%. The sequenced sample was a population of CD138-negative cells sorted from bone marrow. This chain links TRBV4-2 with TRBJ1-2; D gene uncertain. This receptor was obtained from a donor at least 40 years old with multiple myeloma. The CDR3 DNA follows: TGTGCCAGCAGCCAAGATCCGGCGGCGGGAACTAACTATGGCTACACCTTC. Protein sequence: CASSQDPAAGTNYGYTF.